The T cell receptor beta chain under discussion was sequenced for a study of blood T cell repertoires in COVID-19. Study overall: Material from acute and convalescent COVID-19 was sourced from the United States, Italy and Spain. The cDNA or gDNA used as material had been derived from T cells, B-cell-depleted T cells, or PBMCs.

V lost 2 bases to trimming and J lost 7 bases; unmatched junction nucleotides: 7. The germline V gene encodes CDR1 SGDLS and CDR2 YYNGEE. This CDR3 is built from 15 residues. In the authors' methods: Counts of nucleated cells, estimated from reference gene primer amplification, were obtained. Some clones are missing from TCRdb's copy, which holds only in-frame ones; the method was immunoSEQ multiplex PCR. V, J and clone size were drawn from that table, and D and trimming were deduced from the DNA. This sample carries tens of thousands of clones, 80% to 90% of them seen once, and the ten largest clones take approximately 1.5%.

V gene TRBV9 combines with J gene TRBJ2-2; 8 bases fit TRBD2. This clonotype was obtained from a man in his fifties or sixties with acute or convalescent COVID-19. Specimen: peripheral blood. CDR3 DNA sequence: TGTGCCAGCAGCGTGTCACTAGCGGAGGGCGGGGAGCTGTTTTTT. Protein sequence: CASSVSLAEGGELFF.